These 25 T cell receptor beta chains were all obtained from the same sample, sequenced in a study of Ad26.COV2.S vaccination and SARS-CoV-2 variants. Stated treatment: around 19 received Ad26.COV2.S at low or high dose, single or two shots; several received placebo; per-sample allocation not given. Samples analyzed were those drawn on day 63 after the first vaccine or placebo injection. Some clones are missing from TCRdb's copy, which holds only in-frame ones; the method was immunoSEQ multiplex PCR. Of 380,000 or so clones in the sample, roughly 90% were seen once. The sequenced sample was peripheral blood, obtained in a trial of Ad26.COV2.S vaccine versus placebo. These TCRs come from a person aged 18-65 years who received the Ad26.COV2.S COVID-19 vaccine or a placebo.

CDR3 coding DNA: TGCAGCTTTTCACAGGGTCTTGGCACAGATACGCAGTATTTT. Its translation is CSFSQGLGTDTQYF. The J gene is TRBJ2-3, the V gene TRBV29-1; weak D call: TRBD1 (6 bases). CDR1 is SQVTM and CDR2 is ANQGSEA in the germline V gene. V was trimmed by 8 bases and J by 1 base, leaving 16 bases between them. The CDR3 length is 14 residues.

This clone was observed a few times. Other DNA sequences of this sample code for an identical CDR3. The chain uses TRBV3-1 (or the pseudogene TRBV3-2) and TRBJ1-5, with unresolved D. The CDR3 extends over 13 amino acids. From germline, CDR1 is LGHDT and CDR2 YNNKEL (reference sequence). Trimming cost V 4 bases and J 2 bases, with 6 bases left between them. For the CDR3, the DNA is TGTGCCAGCAGCCCTCGCGGCAATCAGCCCCAGCATTTT. This sequence encodes CASSPRGNQPQHF.

This chain joins TRBV4-3 and TRBJ1-3, with D uncertain. Germline CDR1 LGHNA, CDR2 YSLEER. V was pared by 0 bases and J by 9 bases, with 9 bases between. CDR3 length: 13 amino acids. DNA for the CDR3: TGCGCCAGCAGCCAAGATGTCGGAGGCACCATATATTTT. Amino acids: CASSQDVGGTIYF.

This chain connects TRBV7-8 to TRBJ2-2, with TRBD2 as a possible D gene (6 bases). In germline, CDR1 is SGHVS, CDR2 FQNEAQ. Trimming took 5 bases from V and 9 from J, leaving 22 bases between them. The CDR3 runs 16 residues. The CDR3 protein is CASSAVAGTGERELFF. The CDR3 bases are TGTGCCAGCAGCGCCGTCGCCGGGACGGGGGAGAGGGAGCTGTTTTTT.

The rearrangement links TRBV5-5 to TRBJ1-5; 8 bases are a match to TRBD1. The germline V gene has CDR1 SGHKS and CDR2 YYEKEE (reference sequence). CDR3 length equals 14 residues. Trimming took 5 bases from V and 5 from J; bases not matched to a gene: 6. The CDR3 here is CASSFTGGDQPQHF. DNA of the CDR3: TGTGCCAGCAGTTTTACAGGGGGGGATCAGCCCCAGCATTTT.

The V and J genes are TRBV6-5 and TRBJ1-5; 7 bases align to TRBD1. CDR3 length: 15 amino acids. With V trimmed by 0 bases and J by 7 bases, 6 bases remained unmatched. Germline CDR1 reads MNHEY; CDR2 reads SVGAGI. In nucleotides, the CDR3 is TGTGCCAGCAGTTACTCATCAGGGGGAGGACAGCCCCAGCATTTT. Its protein is CASSYSSGGGQPQHF.

The chain uses TRBV11-2 and TRBJ1-1; D is undetermined. This CDR3 comprises 11 residues. V was pared by 4 bases and J by 3 bases, with 3 bases between. Germline values: CDR1 SGHAT, CDR2 FQNNGV. This chain's CDR3 is CASSSHTEAFF. Here the CDR3 DNA reads TGTGCCAGCAGCTCCCACACTGAAGCTTTCTTT.

This sequence joins TRBV10-3 and TRBJ2-5; D is uncertain. This CDR3 is built from 13 residues. V lost 2 bases and J lost 4, with 8 bases in between. Germline V CDR1 and CDR2: ENHRY, SYGVKD. In nucleotides, the CDR3 is TGTGCCATCAGTGAGAAATCACGAGAGACCCAGTACTTC. Protein sequence: CAISEKSRETQYF.

The chain uses TRBV6-2 or TRBV6-3 and TRBJ1-5; weak D call: TRBD1 (5 bases). The V end lost 5 bases, the J end lost 6 bases, and 14 bases lay between the germline ends. Germline V CDR1 and CDR2: MNHEY, SVGEGT. The CDR3 extends over 14 amino acids. The CDR3 sequence is CASSKQVAGQPQHF. The CDR3, as DNA: TGTGCCAGCAGTAAACAGGTTGCCGGTCAGCCCCAGCATTTT.

The chain couples TRBV6-2 or TRBV6-3 to TRBJ2-1; D is possibly TRBD2 (6 bases). The V gene lost 2 bases and the J gene lost 4 bases, with 21 bases spanning the gap. This CDR3 spans 18 amino acids. Per germline, CDR1 MNHEY and CDR2 SVGEGT. CDR3 amino acids: CASSYVAGITDKYNEQFF. As DNA, the CDR3 is TGTGCCAGCAGTTACGTGGCGGGAATAACCGATAAATACAATGAGCAGTTCTTC.

The V call is TRBV7-3, the J call TRBJ2-1; D ambiguous. V was clipped by 2 bases and J by 7 bases, with 15 bases between them. There are 15 residues in the CDR3. CDR1 is SGHTA, CDR2 FQGTGA, per germline. The CDR3 loop reads CASSLRLRPWNEQFF. The CDR3 bases are TGTGCCAGCAGCTTACGCTTGCGACCTTGGAATGAGCAGTTCTTC.

J is TRBJ1-3 and V is TRBV7-6, with D possibly being TRBD1 (5 bases). V was cut by 3 bases and J by 0 bases, with 15 bases left in between. Looked up from germline, CDR1 is SGHVS and CDR2 is FNYEAQ. This CDR3 region has 17 residues. The CDR3 nucleotides read TGTGCCAGCAGCTTGGGCCAAGGGGTAGGCTCTGGAAACACCATATATTTT. Its translation: CASSLGQGVGSGNTIYF.

This clone was counted between two and nine times. The J gene is TRBJ2-2, the V gene TRBV5-4; 9 bases match TRBD1. The CDR3 sequence is 16 residues long. Germline CDR1 reads SGHNT; CDR2 reads YYREEE (reference sequence). V lost 4 bases, J lost 5 bases, and 9 bases stayed unmatched. This CDR3 is CASSPARDRVTGELFF. CDR3 nucleotide sequence: TGTGCCAGCAGCCCGGCCCGGGACAGGGTGACCGGGGAGCTGTTTTTT. Complete variable domain (other parts from reference TRBV5-4 and TRBJ2-2): ETGVTQSPTHLIKTRGQQVTLRCSSQSGHNTVSWYQQALGQGPQFIFQYYREEENGRGNFPPRFSGLQFPNYSSELNVNALELDDSALYLCASSPARDRVTGELFFGEGSRLTVL.

The chain links TRBV7-3 to TRBJ2-1; 8 nucleotides match TRBD2. V was clipped by 2 bases and J by 2 bases; unmatched bases: 14. CDR1 SGHTA and CDR2 FQGTGA come from the germline V gene. The CDR3 runs to 19 residues. The DNA for the CDR3 is TGTGCCAGCAGCTTAGGGGTCCCATCGGCGGGAGGTCCCTACAATGAGCAGTTCTTC. Amino acids: CASSLGVPSAGGPYNEQFF. The complete variable domain, with remaining parts taken from reference TRBV7-3 and TRBJ2-1, reads GAGVSQTPSNKVTEKGKYVELRCDPISGHTALYWYRQSLGQGPEFLIYFQGTGAADDSGLPNDRFFAVRPEGSVSTLKIQRTERGDSAVYLCASSLGVPSAGGPYNEQFFGPGTRLTVL.

The rearrangement uses TRBV4-2 and TRBJ2-4; D is unresolved. The length of the CDR3 is 16 residues. Germline V gene data show CDR1 as LGHNA and CDR2 as YNFKEQ. The germline V and J ends were trimmed by 0 bases and 0 bases, with 9 bases remaining between them. The CDR3 region has the DNA TGTGCCAGCAGCCAAGAGTTATCTTTAGCCAAAAACATTCAGTACTTC. This translates into CASSQELSLAKNIQYF.

DNA for the CDR3: TGTGCCATCACCGCTCGGGGGCAGACCGGGGAGCTGTTTTTT. Encoded protein: CAITARGQTGELFF. The V and J genes are TRBV10-3 and TRBJ2-2; D possibly uses TRBD1 or TRBD2 (6 bases each). Germline lookup yields CDR1 ENHRY and CDR2 SYGVKD. Deletions cut 7 bases from V and 5 bases from J, with 14 bases between. The CDR3 sequence is 14 residues long.

A single count supports this clone. V usage is TRBV6-2 or TRBV6-3 and J usage is TRBJ1-5; TRBD1 aligns across 8 bases. CDR1 and CDR2 (germline): MNHEY, SVGEGT. V was clipped by 6 bases and J by 7 bases; unmatched bases: 14. The CDR3 has 16 amino acids. The CDR3 nucleotides read TGTGCCAGCAGCCCCCCTCGGACAGGGAGGAAACAGCCCCAGCATTTT. It encodes CASSPPRTGRKQPQHF.

The chain uses TRBV9 and TRBJ1-5; the match to TRBD1 covers 7 bases. The germline CDR1 and CDR2 sequences are SGDLS and YYNGEE. This CDR3 is 15 amino acids long. J lost 2 bases, V lost 1 base, and 3 bases had no gene match. CDR3 bases: TGTGCCAGCAGCGTACAGGGGGATGGCAATCAGCCCCAGCATTTT. This codes for CASSVQGDGNQPQHF. The variable domain in full, with the rest retrieved from reference TRBV9 and TRBJ1-5, is DSGVTQTPKHLITATGQRVTLRCSPRSGDLSVYWYQQSLDQGLQFLIQYYNGEERAKGNILERFSAQQFPDLHSELNLSSLELGDSALYFCASSVQGDGNQPQHFGDGTRLSIL.

The chain is built from TRBV5-1 and TRBJ1-1; tentative D call: TRBD1 (5 bases). The V gene lost 1 base and the J gene lost 2 bases, with 12 bases spanning the gap. The CDR3 length is 15 residues. The germline V gene has CDR1 SGHRS and CDR2 YFSETQ. Here the CDR3 DNA reads TGCGCCAGCAGCTTGCGTGAGGGACTCAACACTGAAGCTTTCTTT. Its translation: CASSLREGLNTEAFF.

The CDR3 DNA sequence: TGTGCCAGCAGTTCGGTCACTGAAGCTTTCTTT. It yields the protein CASSSVTEAFF. The rearrangement uses TRBV28 and TRBJ1-1; no firm D call. Germline CDR1 reads MDHEN; CDR2 reads SYDVKM. Trimming cost V 4 bases and J 4 bases, with 4 bases left between them. The CDR3 loop spans 11 amino acids.

This clone was recorded once. This rearrangement joins TRBV5-4 to TRBJ1-3; D may be TRBD1 (6 bases). Germline V gene sequence: CDR1 SGHNT, CDR2 YYREEE (reference sequence). This CDR3 spans 13 amino acids. V lost 5 bases and J lost 3, with 9 bases in between. CDR3 sequence: CASRSGDGNTIYF. CDR3 nucleotide sequence: TGTGCCAGCAGATCAGGGGATGGAAACACCATATATTTT.

DNA of the CDR3: TGTGCCAGCAGCTTAGTAAATAACAGGGGGTTCCAAGAGACCCAGTACTTC. Its translation is CASSLVNNRGFQETQYF. The genes are TRBV7-6 and TRBJ2-5, with TRBD1 matching 8 bases. This CDR3 is built from 17 residues. The J segment lost 1 base and the V segment lost 1 base, leaving 8 bases of the junction unmatched. CDR1 and CDR2 (germline): SGHVS, FNYEAQ.

This rearrangement joins TRBV4-3 to TRBJ1-1, with D possibly being TRBD1 (6 bases). From germline, CDR1 is LGHNA and CDR2 YSLEER. This CDR3 has 15 residues. Deletions cut 3 bases from V and 1 base from J, with 12 bases between. The CDR3, as DNA: TGCGCCAGCAGCCAGAGAGGACAGTGGAACACTGAAGCTTTCTTT. It codes for CASSQRGQWNTEAFF.

The chain combines TRBV7-2 with TRBJ1-1, with 7 bases lining up with TRBD1. There are 14 residues in the CDR3. Per the germline V gene, CDR1 is SGHTA and CDR2 is FQGNSA. V gave up 1 base and J gave up 4 bases; unmatched junction bases: 3. Here the CDR3 DNA reads TGTGCCAGCAGCTTAGTGACAGGGACCACTGAAGCTTTCTTT. Translation: CASSLVTGTTEAFF.

A few counts support this clone. This chain uses TRBV6-2 or TRBV6-3 with TRBJ2-5, with no clear D. CDR1 and CDR2 from the germline V gene are MNHEY and SVGEGT. CDR3 length equals 14 residues. V was cut by 2 bases and J by 0 bases, with 7 bases left in between. CDR3 bases: TGTGCCAGCAGTTACCGCAAGTACCAAGAGACCCAGTACTTC. This translates into CASSYRKYQETQYF.